The clone carrying this T cell receptor beta chain was seen a handful of times. Its target is unknown. This sample was included in a study of cytomegalovirus exposure and HLA in healthy donors. Notes on the study in general: Rarity characterized most TCR sequences, yet some public TCRs appeared in many donors.

The study ran its PCR with 60 Vbeta and 13 Jbeta primers. TCRdb keeps only in-frame clones here, not all; method: immunoSEQ multiplex PCR. This sample yields some 190,000 clones, of which around a tenth are seen a single time; less than 1.5% belongs to the top ten. The germline V and J ends were trimmed by 2 bases and 0 bases, with 10 bases remaining between them. This CDR3 spans 16 amino acids. Germline values: CDR1 MDHEN, CDR2 SYDVKM. The sample taken for sequencing was PBMCs. The clonotype was recovered from a woman aged 25 to 45 in good health and CMV-seropositive. This chain uses TRBV28 with TRBJ2-2; D gene uncertain. The CDR3 region has the DNA TGTGCCAGCAGTTTAATCAGACTTCCGAACACCGGGGAGCTGTTTTTT. Its translation: CASSLIRLPNTGELFF.